This TCR beta chain derives from a study of PD-1 blockade in mismatch repair-deficient tumors. Study-level information: Enrolled about 2013-2017, patients had progressing, pretreated mismatch repair-deficient cancers of about a dozen types.

The method was immunoSEQ multiplex PCR; TCRdb's version includes in-frame clones alone and lacks a portion of them. Among 120,000 or so clones, more than 85% were seen once, and the ten largest hold approximately 13%. The CDR3 sequence is 13 residues long. Looked up from germline, CDR1 is SSHAT and CDR2 is FNYEAQ (reference sequence). Turning to this clone: A read error may produce the germline difference seen at one junction end.

This receptor was taken from an adult with mismatch repair-deficient cancer. The rearrangement joins TRBV7-7 to TRBJ2-1; D uncertain. The sequenced sample was peripheral blood, obtained 44 weeks after starting pembrolizumab. The DNA of the CDR3 is TGTGCTAGCAGCTTATTTTTCGGGAATGAGCAGTTCTTC. Its protein product is CASSLFFGNEQFF.